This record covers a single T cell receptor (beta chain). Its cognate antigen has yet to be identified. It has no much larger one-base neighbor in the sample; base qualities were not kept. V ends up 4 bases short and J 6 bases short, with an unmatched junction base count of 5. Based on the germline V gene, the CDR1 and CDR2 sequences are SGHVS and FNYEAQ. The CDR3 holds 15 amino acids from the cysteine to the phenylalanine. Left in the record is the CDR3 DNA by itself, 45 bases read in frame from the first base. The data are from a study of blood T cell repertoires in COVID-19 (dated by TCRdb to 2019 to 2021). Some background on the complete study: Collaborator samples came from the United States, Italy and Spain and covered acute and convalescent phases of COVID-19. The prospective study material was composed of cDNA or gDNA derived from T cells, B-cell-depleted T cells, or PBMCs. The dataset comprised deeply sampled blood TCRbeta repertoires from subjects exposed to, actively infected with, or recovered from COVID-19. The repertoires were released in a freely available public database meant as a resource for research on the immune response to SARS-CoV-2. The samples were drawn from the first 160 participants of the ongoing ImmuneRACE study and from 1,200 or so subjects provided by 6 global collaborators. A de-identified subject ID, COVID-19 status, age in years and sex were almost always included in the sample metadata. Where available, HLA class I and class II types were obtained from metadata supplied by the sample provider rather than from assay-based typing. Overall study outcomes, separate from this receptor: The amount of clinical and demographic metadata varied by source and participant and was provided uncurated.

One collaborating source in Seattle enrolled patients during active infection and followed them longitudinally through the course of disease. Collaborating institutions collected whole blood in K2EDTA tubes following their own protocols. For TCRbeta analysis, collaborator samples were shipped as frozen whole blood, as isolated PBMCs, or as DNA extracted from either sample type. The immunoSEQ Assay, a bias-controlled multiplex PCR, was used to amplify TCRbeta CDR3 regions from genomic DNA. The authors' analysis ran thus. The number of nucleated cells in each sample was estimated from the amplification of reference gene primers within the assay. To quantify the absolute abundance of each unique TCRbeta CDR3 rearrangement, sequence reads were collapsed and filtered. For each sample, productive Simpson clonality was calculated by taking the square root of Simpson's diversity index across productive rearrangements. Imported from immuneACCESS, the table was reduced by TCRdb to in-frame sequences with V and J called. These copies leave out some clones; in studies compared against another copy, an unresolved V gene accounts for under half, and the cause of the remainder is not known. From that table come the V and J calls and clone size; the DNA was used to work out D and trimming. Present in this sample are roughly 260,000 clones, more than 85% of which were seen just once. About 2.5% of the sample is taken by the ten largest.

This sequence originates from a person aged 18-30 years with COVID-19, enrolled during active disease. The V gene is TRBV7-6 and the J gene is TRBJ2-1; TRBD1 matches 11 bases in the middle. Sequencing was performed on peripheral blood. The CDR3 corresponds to CASSSDRGPLNEQFF. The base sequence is TGTGCCAGCAGCTCGGACAGGGGGCCCCTCAATGAGCAGTTCTTC.